These 20 T cell receptor beta chains were all obtained from the same sample, sequenced in a study of cytomegalovirus exposure and HLA in healthy donors. Both 60 Vbeta primers and 13 Jbeta primers went into the PCR. TCRdb's copy holds only in-frame clones and misses some; the assay was immunoSEQ multiplex PCR. The table has about 190,000 clones, around 86% seen once. The sample comprised PBMCs. Source of these receptors: a woman younger than 30 in good health and CMV-seronegative.

This clone was observed a few times. The rearrangement links TRBV6-1 to TRBJ1-5, with D perhaps matching TRBD1 (5 bases). The CDR3 consists of 12 residues. V lost 3 bases to trimming and J lost 7 bases, with 7 bases between them. Germline-derived CDR1 and CDR2 are MNHNS and SASEGT. The CDR3 spells CASSEQGQPQHF. CDR3 in DNA: TGTGCCAGCAGTGAGCAGGGCCAGCCCCAGCATTTT.

The chain carries TRBV28 and TRBJ1-1, with 8 bases matching TRBD1. V lost 3 bases to trimming and J lost 8 bases; unmatched junction nucleotides: 5. CDR1 is MDHEN and CDR2 is SYDVKM in the germline V gene. This CDR3 comprises 13 residues. This CDR3 reads CASSLAGGKEAFF. CDR3 in DNA: TGTGCCAGCAGTTTGGCAGGGGGCAAGGAAGCTTTCTTT.

The V call is TRBV10-3, the J call TRBJ2-5; D might be TRBD1 (5 bases). The CDR3 spans 13 residues. V lost 2 bases to trimming and J lost 4 bases, with 8 bases between them. CDR1 is ENHRY, CDR2 SYGVKD, per germline. CDR3 amino acids: CAISEIRGETQYF. The DNA of the CDR3 is TGTGCCATCAGTGAGATTAGGGGAGAGACCCAGTACTTC.

The table lists this clone with a count of one. This chain uses TRBV29-1 with TRBJ2-2; TRBD2 aligns across 8 bases. The CDR3 runs 16 residues. The germline CDR1 and CDR2 sequences are SQVTM and ANQGSEA. Trimming cost V 0 bases and J 4 bases; bases outside gene matches: 7. CDR3: CSVEDLTGRATGELFF. As DNA, the CDR3 is TGCAGCGTTGAAGATCTGACCGGGAGGGCCACCGGGGAGCTGTTTTTT.

This clone occurred a few times. The chain couples TRBV6-1 to TRBJ2-3; 8 bases agree with TRBD1. CDR1 and CDR2 (germline): MNHNS, SASEGT. Germline trimming cut 4 bases from V and 1 base from J; bases unmatched to any gene: 7. This CDR3 contains 16 residues. The CDR3 region is CASSVGQGGGTDTQYF. The CDR3 bases are TGTGCCAGCAGTGTAGGACAGGGTGGGGGCACAGATACGCAGTATTTT.

Only one count was recorded for this clone. The chain uses TRBV6-4 and TRBJ1-3; D is undetermined. Per germline, CDR1 MRHNA and CDR2 SNTAGT. V dropped 9 bases and J dropped 11 bases, with 20 bases sitting between them. The CDR3 length is 13 residues. The CDR3 is CARSSPSMAAIYF. Written as DNA, the CDR3 is TGTGCCAGGAGCTCCCCCTCAATGGCGGCCATATATTTT.

To note about this clone: At one of its ends the junction is not consistent with the germline gene, which may arise from a read error. The V and J genes are TRBV7-9 and TRBJ2-5; 12 bases are a match to TRBD1. In germline, CDR1 is SEHNR, CDR2 FQNEAQ (reference sequence). CDR3 length equals 16 residues. The CDR3 here is CSSSPTRDRGRETQYF. The CDR3 nucleotides are TGTTCCAGCAGCCCCACAAGGGACAGGGGGCGAGAGACCCAGTACTTC.

This sequence joins TRBV5-4 and TRBJ2-5; 10 nucleotides line up with TRBD2. V trimming: 3 bases; J trimming: 1 base; junction bases outside the gene matches: 3. The CDR3 totals 15 residues. Looked up from germline, CDR1 is SGHNT and CDR2 is YYREEE (reference sequence). In DNA form, the CDR3 reads TGTGCCAGCAGCTACACTAGCGGGGTCCAAGAGACCCAGTACTTC. Its translation: CASSYTSGVQETQYF.

This chain connects TRBV25-1 to TRBJ1-1, with TRBD1 as a possible D gene (6 bases). The CDR3 totals 13 residues. The V end lost 6 bases, the J end lost 4 bases, and 12 bases lay between the germline ends. The germline gives CDR1 MGHDK, CDR2 SYGVNS. The CDR3 protein is CASRATGSTEAFF. The CDR3 nucleotides read TGTGCCAGCAGAGCTACAGGGAGCACTGAAGCTTTCTTT.

V usage is TRBV6-5 and J usage is TRBJ1-1, with 9 bases aligning to TRBD1. Germline values: CDR1 MNHEY, CDR2 SVGAGI. V shed 1 base and J 5 bases; nucleotides not matched to a gene: 5. The CDR3 runs 15 residues. The CDR3 DNA follows: TGTGCCAGCAGTTACTGGGGACAGGGACGGACTGAAGCTTTCTTT. Protein product: CASSYWGQGRTEAFF.

V gene TRBV20-1 combines with J gene TRBJ1-2, with D unresolved. CDR3 length: 10 amino acids. CDR1 and CDR2 from the germline V gene are DFQATT and SNEGSKA (reference sequence). V was pared by 3 bases and J by 4 bases, with 3 bases between. CDR3 DNA: TGCAGTGCTAGCTCCTATGGCTACACCTTC. Protein sequence: CSASSYGYTF.

The rearrangement uses TRBV6-5 and TRBJ2-5; no reliable D call. The end of the DNA fits TRBJ2-7 better, so the J call may be wrong. CDR1 MNHEY and CDR2 SVGAGI come from the germline V gene. The CDR3 totals 12 residues. CDR3 coding DNA: TGTGCCAGCAGTAAATCTCGCTACGAGCAGTACTTC. This sequence encodes CASSKSRYEQYF.

The rearrangement links TRBV7-9 to TRBJ2-7; D gene unclear. There are 12 residues in the CDR3. Germline V gene data show CDR1 as SEHNR and CDR2 as FQNEAQ (reference sequence). With 1 base removed from V and 3 bases from J, the gap between germline ends came to 4 bases. The CDR3 nucleotides read TGTGCCAGCAGCTTAGACTTCTACGAGCAGTACTTC. Protein sequence: CASSLDFYEQYF. Filled out from reference TRBV7-9 and TRBJ2-7, the complete variable domain reads DTGVSQNPRHKITKRGQNVTFRCDPISEHNRLYWYRQTLGQGPEFLTYFQNEAQLEKSRLLSDRFSAERPKGSFSTLEIQRTEQGDSAMYLCASSLDFYEQYFGPGTRLTVT.

V gene TRBV18 combines with J gene TRBJ2-7, with D perhaps TRBD1 (5 bases). The CDR3 length is 15 residues. V was clipped by 6 bases and J by 4 bases, with 19 bases between them. CDR1 KGHSH and CDR2 LQKENI come from the germline V gene. CDR3 amino acids: CASSRDPWGPYEQYF. As DNA, the CDR3 is TGTGCCAGCTCCCGCGATCCGTGGGGCCCTTACGAGCAGTACTTC.

The chain has TRBV7-2 and TRBJ2-3; tentative D call: TRBD2 (5 bases). V lost 1 base, J lost 3 bases, and 8 bases lay in between. CDR3 size: 14 residues. Germline V gives CDR1 SGHTA, CDR2 FQGNSA. The CDR3 DNA follows: TGTGCCAGCAGCTTAGGTCCGGGAACAGATACGCAGTATTTT. Translating gives CASSLGPGTDTQYF.

This clone was counted once. The chain employs TRBV25-1 and TRBJ2-1, with D uncertain. Per germline, CDR1 MGHDK and CDR2 SYGVNS. V lost 0 bases and J 9 bases, leaving 12 bases between the germline ends. CDR3 size: 14 residues. CDR3 DNA: TGTGCCAGCAGTGAATATGGTAGTAGAGTTGAGCAGTTCTTC. Protein sequence: CASSEYGSRVEQFF.

The genes are TRBV6-5 and TRBJ2-1; 9 bases align to TRBD1. CDR3 length equals 15 residues. Germline V gene sequence: CDR1 MNHEY, CDR2 SVGAGI. With 6 bases clipped from V and 4 bases from J, the junction kept 7 bases outside the gene matches. DNA for the CDR3: TGTGCCAGCAGGTCCGGGACAGGGCTATACAATGAGCAGTTCTTC. Translated, it gives CASRSGTGLYNEQFF.

A single count supports this clone. The chain employs TRBV7-9 and TRBJ2-5; TRBD2 agrees at 7 bases. The end of the DNA aligns better with TRBJ2-7, so the J call may be wrong. The CDR3 consists of 14 residues. Germline V lookup: CDR1 SEHNR, CDR2 FQNEAQ (reference sequence). The CDR3 DNA sequence: TGTGCCAGCAACAAACCAGGGAGGGAGTACGAGCAGTACTTC. It translates to CASNKPGREYEQYF.

The rearrangement joins TRBV6-5 to TRBJ2-5; no definite D call. The J call is uncertain, as TRBJ2-7 better fits the DNA end. CDR3 length equals 13 residues. From germline, CDR1 is MNHEY and CDR2 SVGAGI. CDR3 in DNA: TGTGCCAGCAGTTACTCGGCCGACTACGAGCAGTACTTC. Translated: CASSYSADYEQYF.

This chain links TRBV7-3 with TRBJ2-2, with D possibly matching TRBD1 (5 bases). V lost 6 bases and J lost 7, with 9 bases in between. CDR3 length equals 12 residues. CDR1 SGHTA and CDR2 FQGTGA come from the germline V gene. The CDR3, as DNA: TGTGCCAGCAGTCCAGGGTTCGGGGAGCTGTTTTTT. This gives the protein CASSPGFGELFF. The full variable domain, its missing parts supplied by reference TRBV7-3 and TRBJ2-2, is GAGVSQTPSNKVTEKGKYVELRCDPISGHTALYWYRQSLGQGPEFLIYFQGTGAADDSGLPNDRFFAVRPEGSVSTLKIQRTERGDSAVYLCASSPGFGELFFGEGSRLTVL.